These 27 T cell receptor beta chains came from one sample sequenced in a study of T cell responses to AZD1222 COVID-19 vaccine. Here immunoSEQ multiplex PCR was the method, and the copy in TCRdb shows in-frame clones only, minus some. The data contain around 110,000 clones, 90% to 95% of them seen just once; the ten biggest clones take up 6.2%. The specimen was peripheral blood, collected 28 days after the second AZD1222 dose. These TCRs come from an adult who received the AZD1222 COVID-19 vaccine.

The chain combines TRBV5-6 with TRBJ2-7; D remains ambiguous. V gave up 1 base and J gave up 3 bases, with 2 bases separating them. CDR1 is SGHDT, CDR2 YYEEEE, per germline. The CDR3 is 11 residues long. The CDR3 sequence: CASSLNYEQYF. CDR3 nucleotide sequence: TGTGCCAGCAGCTTGAACTACGAGCAGTACTTC.

V is TRBV15 and J is TRBJ2-1; 10 bases are a match to TRBD1. Germline V gene data show CDR1 as LNHNV and CDR2 as YYDKDF (reference sequence). J lost 6 bases, V lost 4 bases, and 9 bases had no gene match. This CDR3 comprises 16 residues. CDR3 region: CATSMQQGQGSNEQFF. The CDR3 DNA reads as TGTGCCACCAGCATGCAGCAGGGACAGGGGAGCAATGAGCAGTTCTTC. The full variable domain, its missing parts supplied by reference TRBV15 and TRBJ2-1, is DAMVIQNPRYQVTQFGKPVTLSCSQTLNHNVMYWYQQKSSQAPKLLFHYYDKDFNNEADTPDNFQSRRPNTSFCFLDIRSPGLGDTAMYLCATSMQQGQGSNEQFFGPGTRLTVL.

The chain recombines TRBV19 with TRBJ1-5; D unresolved. The CDR3 runs 12 residues. Trimming pared 0 bases from V and 6 bases from J, leaving 3 bases between. Germline V gene data show CDR1 as LNHDA and CDR2 as SQIVND (reference sequence). CDR3 coding DNA: TGTGCCAGTAGTATAGACGCTCAGCCCCAGCATTTT. Translated, it gives CASSIDAQPQHF.

V usage is TRBV6-4 and J usage is TRBJ1-1; no clear D gene. Between the trimmed V and J ends, which lost 6 bases and 1 base, there was a span of 9 bases. This CDR3 has 13 amino acids. Per germline, CDR1 MRHNA and CDR2 SNTAGT. This CDR3 reads CASRNTPNTEAFF. The CDR3, as DNA: TGTGCCAGCAGAAACACACCGAACACTGAAGCTTTCTTT.

The V gene is TRBV5-1, the J gene TRBJ1-5; no clear D gene. Trimming pared 4 bases from V and 0 bases from J, leaving 5 bases between. Per the germline V gene, CDR1 is SGHRS and CDR2 is YFSETQ. The CDR3 sequence is 13 residues long. The DNA of the CDR3 is TGCGCCAGCAGCCCGTATAGCAATCAGCCCCAGCATTTT. This encodes CASSPYSNQPQHF.

This chain joins TRBV5-5 and TRBJ1-1; D is perhaps TRBD1 (6 bases). Trimming removed 4 bases from V and 1 base from J, with 8 bases in between. The CDR3 length is 13 residues. The germline V gene has CDR1 SGHKS and CDR2 YYEKEE (reference sequence). The CDR3 DNA reads TGTGCCAGCAGCGTGACAGGGAACACTGAAGCTTTCTTT. The encoded protein is CASSVTGNTEAFF.

The V and J genes are TRBV11-2 and TRBJ2-2, with 8 bases aligning to TRBD1. CDR1 and CDR2 (germline): SGHAT, FQNNGV. The V segment lost 3 bases and the J segment 6 bases; nucleotides outside the gene matches: 3. The CDR3 has 14 residues. The CDR3 DNA reads as TGTGCCAGCAGCTTGGACAGGGACGCCGGGGAGCTGTTTTTT. Its protein is CASSLDRDAGELFF.

The V call is TRBV3-1 (or the pseudogene TRBV3-2), the J call TRBJ1-2, with 8 bases that match TRBD1. This CDR3 comprises 14 residues. V lost 3 bases to trimming and J lost 7 bases; unmatched junction nucleotides: 7. CDR1 LGHDT and CDR2 YNNKEL come from the germline V gene (reference sequence). As DNA, the CDR3 is TGTGCCAGCAGCCACCAGGGGGCAGCGGGTGGCTACACCTTC. As protein: CASSHQGAAGGYTF.

This rearrangement joins TRBV25-1 to TRBJ1-2; TRBD1 matches at 7 bases. V lost 1 base and J lost 8; bases outside the gene matches: 16. Germline V gene data show CDR1 as MGHDK and CDR2 as SYGVNS. The CDR3 extends over 17 amino acids. CDR3 nucleotide sequence: TGTGCCAGCAGTGAATCCACCCCCCAGGGGGTCCGGGTCGGCTACACCTTC. Protein sequence: CASSESTPQGVRVGYTF.

The rearrangement joins TRBV29-1 to TRBJ1-6, with TRBD1 identical over 9 bases. V shed 2 bases and J 9 bases; nucleotides not matched to a gene: 2. The CDR3 totals 13 residues. The germline CDR1 and CDR2 sequences are SQVTM and ANQGSEA. The CDR3 DNA reads TGCAGCGTTGAAACGACAGGGGGTTCACCCCTCCACTTT. It codes for CSVETTGGSPLHF.

The V call is TRBV13, the J call TRBJ1-2, with 7 bases that match TRBD1. Per germline, CDR1 PRHDT and CDR2 FYEKMQ (reference sequence). The CDR3 has 15 residues. After removal of 6 bases from V and 1 base from J, the junction contained 8 bases not matched to a gene. The CDR3 spells CASSSGTDINYGYTF. The CDR3 region has the DNA TGTGCCAGCAGTTCCGGGACAGACATTAACTATGGCTACACCTTC.

This sequence joins TRBV7-8 and TRBJ2-7, with a weak D call TRBD2 (5 bases). Trimming removed 3 bases from V and 2 bases from J, with 8 bases in between. This CDR3 spans 13 amino acids. The germline CDR1 and CDR2 sequences are SGHVS and FQNEAQ. The CDR3 spells CASSFQRTYEQYF. CDR3 coding DNA: TGTGCCAGCAGCTTCCAGCGGACCTACGAGCAGTACTTC. Supplemented by reference TRBV7-8 and TRBJ2-7, the full variable domain reads GAGVSQSPRYKVAKRGQDVALRCDPISGHVSLFWYQQALGQGPEFLTYFQNEAQLDKSGLPSDRFFAERPEGSVSTLKIQRTQQEDSAVYLCASSFQRTYEQYFGPGTRLTVT.

This clone appeared a few times. This sequence joins TRBV7-2 and TRBJ1-5, with D perhaps TRBD1 (5 bases). Germline V lookup: CDR1 SGHTA, CDR2 FQGNSA. The V end lost 5 bases, the J end lost 7 bases, and 18 bases lay between the germline ends. This CDR3 is built from 15 residues. CDR3 loop: CASSLRAGEGQPQHF. The CDR3 DNA follows: TGTGCCAGCAGCCTGCGTGCTGGTGAGGGGCAGCCCCAGCATTTT.

The CDR3 here is CASSAPSTGLSSPLHF. The CDR3 DNA sequence: TGTGCCAGCAGCGCCCCCTCGACAGGGTTAAGTTCACCCCTCCACTTT. The J gene is TRBJ1-6, the V gene TRBV9, with 7 bases aligning to TRBD1. V was pared by 3 bases and J by 9 bases, with 12 bases of the junction left unmatched. The CDR3 covers 16 residues. Germline-derived CDR1 and CDR2 are SGDLS and YYNGEE.

The chain recombines TRBV27 with TRBJ1-5; tentatively, D is TRBD1 (5 bases). V shed 4 bases and J shed 5 bases, with 15 bases lying between them. Germline values: CDR1 MNHEY, CDR2 SMNVEV (reference sequence). This CDR3 region has 15 residues. The CDR3 region has the DNA TGTGCCAGCAGTTCAGGGTTCGTCGGCGATCAGCCCCAGCATTTT. This encodes CASSSGFVGDQPQHF.

The chain links TRBV6-5 to TRBJ2-7, with 7 bases matching TRBD1. V dropped 6 bases and J dropped 3; count of bases not matched to a gene: 2. This CDR3 spans 12 amino acids. Germline V CDR1 and CDR2: MNHEY, SVGAGI. The CDR3 region is CASSRQGYEQYF. For the CDR3, the DNA is TGTGCCAGCAGCCGACAGGGCTACGAGCAGTACTTC.

This clone was seen a single time. The chain has TRBV27 and TRBJ1-5, with a possible D match to TRBD1 (5 bases). The CDR3 consists of 13 residues. The V and J ends lost 8 bases and 7 bases respectively, with 15 bases between them. The germline gives CDR1 MNHEY, CDR2 SMNVEV (reference sequence). In nucleotides, the CDR3 is TGTGCCAGCGGTAGGCAGGGAGGACAGCCCCAGCATTTT. Translation gives CASGRQGGQPQHF.

The chain carries TRBV19 and TRBJ1-1, with D possibly TRBD1 on 5 matching bases. Trimming removed 3 bases from V and 4 bases from J, with 9 bases in between. Germline CDR1 is LNHDA and CDR2 is SQIVND (reference sequence). This CDR3 has 13 residues. The CDR3 sequence is CASSMSGGTEAFF. The CDR3 DNA sequence: TGTGCCAGTAGTATGTCGGGGGGCACTGAAGCTTTCTTT.

This clone was counted a few times. The chain is built from TRBV4-3 and TRBJ1-5; D uncertain. Per the germline V gene, CDR1 is LGHNA and CDR2 is YSLEER. V was trimmed by 3 bases and J by 1 base, leaving 4 bases between them. The CDR3 has 13 amino acids. This chain's CDR3 is CASSQDSNQPQHF. The CDR3 bases are TGCGCCAGCAGCCAGGACAGCAATCAGCCCCAGCATTTT.

The rearrangement links TRBV7-2 to TRBJ2-2, with D possibly matching TRBD1 (6 bases). The CDR3 runs 16 residues. V lost 2 bases and J lost 3, with 13 bases in between. The germline CDR1 and CDR2 sequences are SGHTA and FQGNSA. The CDR3 spells CASSLSARGDTGELFF. The CDR3 DNA is TGTGCCAGCAGCTTATCGGCCAGGGGCGACACCGGGGAGCTGTTTTTT.

V and J are TRBV14 and TRBJ1-1; 8 bases are shared with TRBD1. This CDR3 region has 15 residues. CDR1 is SGHDN, CDR2 FVKESK, per germline. The V and J ends lost 3 bases and 0 bases, in that order; junction bases with no gene match: 3. CDR3 region: CASSHLTGVNTEAFF. CDR3 DNA sequence: TGTGCCAGCAGCCATCTGACAGGGGTGAACACTGAAGCTTTCTTT.

The chain employs TRBV27 and TRBJ1-2; 7 bases agree with TRBD1. The CDR3 is 13 amino acids. The V gene end was trimmed by 4 bases and the J gene end by 5 bases; junction bases not matched to a gene: 4. The germline V gene has CDR1 MNHEY and CDR2 SMNVEV (reference sequence). CDR3: CASSSTGRYGYTF. The CDR3 nucleotides are TGTGCCAGCAGTTCGACAGGGCGGTATGGCTACACCTTC.

The rearrangement joins TRBV19 to TRBJ2-7, with D unclear. The CDR3 contains 16 residues. Germline CDR1 is LNHDA and CDR2 is SQIVND (reference sequence). V was trimmed by 3 bases and J by 5 bases, leaving 20 bases between them. The CDR3 is CASSIRQVFVAHEQYF. The DNA for the CDR3 is TGTGCCAGTAGTATCCGCCAGGTCTTCGTCGCCCACGAGCAGTACTTC.

The rearrangement uses TRBV15 and TRBJ1-4; D call uncertain. Per the germline V gene, CDR1 is LNHNV and CDR2 is YYDKDF (reference sequence). Trimming removed 0 bases at V and 0 bases at J, with 8 bases between. There are 16 residues in the CDR3. The CDR3 DNA reads as TGTGCCACCAGCAGAGATGTGGTTGCAACTAATGAAAAACTGTTTTTT. This gives the protein CATSRDVVATNEKLFF.

This clone was picked up one time. CDR3 nucleotide sequence: TGTGCCAGTAGTATATGGCCCGGCGGGGACACTGAAGCTTTCTTT. Amino acids: CASSIWPGGDTEAFF. V gene TRBV19 combines with J gene TRBJ1-1; no clear D gene. The CDR3 consists of 15 residues. Trimming shortened V by 2 bases and J by 3 bases, and 13 bases separated the two germline ends. Germline V gene sequence: CDR1 LNHDA, CDR2 SQIVND (reference sequence).

The CDR3 coding sequence is TGCGCCAGCAGCTGGACATTCAGAGGACCGCGGACCTACGAGCAGTACTTC. This sequence encodes CASSWTFRGPRTYEQYF. The rearrangement links TRBV5-1 to TRBJ2-7; tentatively, D is TRBD1 (5 bases). Trimming removed 3 bases at V and 2 bases at J, with 21 bases between. This CDR3 has 17 amino acids. CDR1 and CDR2 from the germline V gene are SGHRS and YFSETQ.

The V call is TRBV2, the J call TRBJ2-7, with D perhaps TRBD1 (5 bases). CDR1 SNHLY and CDR2 FYNNEI come from the germline V gene. The CDR3 is 16 amino acids. The germline V and J ends were trimmed by 4 bases and 3 bases, with 19 bases remaining between them. The CDR3 DNA is TGTGCCAGCAGTGCTCCCAGGGCCCAAAGGAGCTACGAGCAGTACTTC. It translates to CASSAPRAQRSYEQYF.